Sequencing of this TCR beta chain was carried out in a study of blood T cell repertoires in COVID-19. Study-level information: Samples of COVID-19 (acute and convalescent) were obtained from the United States, Italy and Spain. T cells, B-cell-depleted T cells, or PBMCs supplied cDNA or gDNA.

This clone was recorded a few times. The CDR3 extends over 16 amino acids. Germline V gene lookup returns CDR1 KGHSH and CDR2 LQKENI. V shed 3 bases and J 7 bases; nucleotides not matched to a gene: 8. Original data processing: Cell counts per sample came from amplifying reference gene primers. Libraries were prepared by immunoSEQ multiplex PCR; TCRdb keeps only in-frame clonotypes and omits some of them. The V and J calls and clone size come from that table; D and trimming were worked out from the DNA. The table includes about 140,000 clones, 65% to 90% detected once. Source material: peripheral blood. The rearrangement joins TRBV18 to TRBJ2-5, with 13 bases fitting TRBD2. This sequence was found in a man aged 50 to 59 with acute or convalescent COVID-19. DNA of the CDR3: TGTGCCAGCTCACCCCGTACTAGCGGGGGGGCCCGGACCCAGTACTTC. Its protein product is CASSPRTSGGARTQYF.